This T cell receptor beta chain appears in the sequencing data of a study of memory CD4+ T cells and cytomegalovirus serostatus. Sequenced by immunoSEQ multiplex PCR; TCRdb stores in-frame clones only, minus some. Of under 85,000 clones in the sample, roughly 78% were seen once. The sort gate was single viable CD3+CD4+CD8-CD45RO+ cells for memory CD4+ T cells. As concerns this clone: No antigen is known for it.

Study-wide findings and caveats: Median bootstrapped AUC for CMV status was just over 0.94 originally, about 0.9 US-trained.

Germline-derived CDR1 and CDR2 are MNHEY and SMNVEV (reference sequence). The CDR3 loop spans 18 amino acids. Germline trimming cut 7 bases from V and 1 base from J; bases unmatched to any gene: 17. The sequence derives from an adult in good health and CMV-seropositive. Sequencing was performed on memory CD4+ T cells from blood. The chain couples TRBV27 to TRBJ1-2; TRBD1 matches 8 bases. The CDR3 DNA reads TGTGCCAGCACCAAAACTTTGAGGAGAGGACAGGGTAACTATGGCTACACCTTC. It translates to CASTKTLRRGQGNYGYTF.